This T cell receptor beta chain was identified during a study of blood T cell repertoires in COVID-19. Measured with immunoSEQ multiplex PCR; TCRdb has only the in-frame clones, and not every one. The repertoire consists of about 260,000 clones, with 88% occurring once and the leading ten covering around 3.1%. This CDR3 contains 14 residues. Germline CDR1 is MNHEY and CDR2 is SVGAGI. After removal of 7 bases from V and 5 bases from J, the junction contained 9 bases not matched to a gene. The source of this sequence is a woman between 40 and 50 years old who had been exposed to COVID-19. Sequencing used PBMCs or T cells enriched from blood (not recorded which). The V and J genes are TRBV6-5 and TRBJ2-5; 8 bases are shared with TRBD2. The CDR3 is CASTERGIWETQYF. CDR3 bases: TGTGCCAGCACAGAGCGGGGGATATGGGAGACCCAGTACTTC.